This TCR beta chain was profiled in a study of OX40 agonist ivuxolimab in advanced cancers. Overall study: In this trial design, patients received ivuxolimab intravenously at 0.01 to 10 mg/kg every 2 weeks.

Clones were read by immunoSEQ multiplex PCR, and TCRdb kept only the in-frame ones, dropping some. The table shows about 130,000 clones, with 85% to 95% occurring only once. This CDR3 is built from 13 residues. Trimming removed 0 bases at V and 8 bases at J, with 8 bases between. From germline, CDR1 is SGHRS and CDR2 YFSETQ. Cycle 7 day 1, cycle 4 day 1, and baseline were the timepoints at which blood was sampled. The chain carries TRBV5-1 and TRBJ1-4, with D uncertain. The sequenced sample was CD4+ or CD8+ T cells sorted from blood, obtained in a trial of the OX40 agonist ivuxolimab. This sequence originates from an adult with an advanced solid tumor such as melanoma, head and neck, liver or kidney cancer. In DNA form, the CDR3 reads TGCGCCAGCAGCTTGGCCGGAGGAGAAAAACTGTTTTTT. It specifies CASSLAGGEKLFF.